The rows below give T cell receptor beta chains drawn from one sample of a study of shared clonotypes between healthy human individuals. Profiling relied on immunoSEQ multiplex PCR, and the TCRdb table lists in-frame clones only, not all of them. The repertoire includes more than 2,000,000 clones, 85% to 95% of them detected once, and 0.39% sits in the top ten. The sample was naive CD4+ T cells from PBMCs. These receptors came from a man aged 18 to 29 in good health. Some clones in this sample may be carry-over from other donors' samples. Both conserved end residues are part of each CDR3. Fields, in order: V gene, D gene, J gene, clone size, CDR3 DNA, CDR3 protein. D genes are given only for firm matches. Part of the rows lack a size; the others show once, few, many or a class for expanded clones.

TRBV5-1	TRBD1	TRBJ2-7	-	TGCGCCAGCAGCTCAACAGGGACAGCCGAGCAGTACTTC	CASSSTGTAEQYF
TRBV4-1	-	TRBJ2-2	-	TGCGCCAGCAGCCAAGGGGAGAGGTCCGGGGAGCTGTTTTTT	CASSQGERSGELFF
TRBV29-1	TRBD2	TRBJ2-7	-	TGCAGCGTCCTCCCCAGACTAGCGGATTTAAACGAGCAGTACTTC	CSVLPRLADLNEQYF
TRBV28	TRBD1	TRBJ1-1	-	TGTGCCAGCAGTTCGACAGGGGAAAACACTGAAGCTTTCTTT	CASSSTGENTEAFF
TRBV28	TRBD2	TRBJ2-7	-	TGTGCCAGGGGGGGGTGGTACGAGCAGTACTTC	CARGGWYEQYF
TRBV4-1	TRBD1	TRBJ2-5	-	TGCGCCAGCAGCCAAGGTGACAGGGGGCGAGAGACCCAGTACTTC	CASSQGDRGRETQYF
TRBV4-2	TRBD2	TRBJ2-1	-	TGTGCCAGCAGCCCACTAGCGGGAGCGTTCGATGAGCAGTTCTTC	CASSPLAGAFDEQFF
TRBV6-1	-	TRBJ2-7	once	TGTGCCAGCAGTTTGACTTACTACGAGCAGTACTTC	CASSLTYYEQYF
TRBV29-1	TRBD1	TRBJ2-5	-	TGCAGCGTGGGGGACAGGGTCGAGACCCAGTACTTC	CSVGDRVETQYF
TRBV28	-	TRBJ2-2	once	TGTGCCAGCAGTGGTTTGGGGGGCAGCACCGGGGAGCTGTTTTTT	CASSGLGGSTGELFF
TRBV28	TRBD1	TRBJ2-7	-	TGTGCCAGCCGGGACAGGGGGCCTTACGAGCAGTACTTC	CASRDRGPYEQYF
TRBV27	-	TRBJ1-1	few	TGTGCCAGCAGTTTATCGAGATACACTGAAGCTTTCTTT	CASSLSRYTEAFF
TRBV7-2	-	TRBJ1-2	-	TGTGCCAGCAGCCCCCTAACGTCCGGGTTGGGCGGCTACACCTTC	CASSPLTSGLGGYTF
TRBV5-1	-	TRBJ2-5	-	TGCGCCAGCAGCCGATCACCCCAAGAGACCCAGTACTTC	CASSRSPQETQYF
TRBV5-1	-	TRBJ1-4	-	TGCGCCAGCAGCTTGGCCGGAACGCGCGATGAAAAACTGTTTTTT	CASSLAGTRDEKLFF
TRBV28	TRBD2	TRBJ2-1	-	TGTGCCACCAAACTAGCGGATCCCTACAATGAGCAGTTCTTC	CATKLADPYNEQFF
TRBV4-1	-	TRBJ1-5	once	TGCGCCAGCAGCCAAGATGACCGGGGGTATCAGCCCCAGCATTTT	CASSQDDRGYQPQHF
TRBV10-3	-	TRBJ1-2	-	TGTGCCATCAGTGAGTCGAAAGAAGGGTTTCGTGGCTACACCTTC	CAISESKEGFRGYTF
TRBV5-1	TRBD1	TRBJ2-7	-	TGCGCCAGCAGCACAGGTGGGACAGGGAAAATATACGAGCAGTACTTC	CASSTGGTGKIYEQYF
TRBV4-3	-	TRBJ1-4	once	TGCGCCAGCAGCCGACAGGCCACTAATGAAAAACTGTTTTTT	CASSRQATNEKLFF
TRBV2	TRBD2	TRBJ2-5	-	TGTGCCAGCAGCCGCGATCAAGCGGGACAAGAGACCCAGTACTTC	CASSRDQAGQETQYF
TRBV5-1	-	TRBJ1-2	-	TGCGCCAGCAGCTTGGAATGGAGACAGCAGGTTGGTGGCTACACCTTC	CASSLEWRQQVGGYTF
TRBV4-1	TRBD2	TRBJ2-5	-	TGCGCCAGCAGTCTAGCGGGAGGGGAGACCCAGTACTTC	CASSLAGGETQYF
TRBV19	-	TRBJ1-5	-	TGTGCCAGTAGTATTAGAGTAGGGGACGGTTTTAGCAATCAGCCCCAGCATTTT	CASSIRVGDGFSNQPQHF
TRBV18	-	TRBJ1-4	-	TGTGCCAGCTCACCCCAACCGGGGACTAATGAAAAACTGTTTTTT	CASSPQPGTNEKLFF
TRBV4-1	TRBD1	TRBJ2-7	-	TGCGCCAGCAGCCTATTCTTAGGGCGGACAGGGGGCGCCGGTTACGAGCAGTACTTC	CASSLFLGRTGGAGYEQYF
TRBV30	TRBD2	TRBJ2-5	-	TGTGCCTGGAGCCCCGGACTAGCGAACCAAGAGACCCAGTACTTC	CAWSPGLANQETQYF
TRBV6-6	TRBD1	TRBJ1-5	-	TGTGCCAGCAGACGGGACAGGGAGGCTGGGGCCCAGCATTTT	CASRRDREAGAQHF
TRBV29-1	-	TRBJ1-2	-	TGCAGCGTTGACCGAACTAACTATGGCTACACCTTC	CSVDRTNYGYTF
TRBV5-6	-	TRBJ2-5	-	TGTGCCAGCAGCTTGTTAGAGGAGACCCAGTACTTC	CASSLLEETQYF
TRBV29-1	-	TRBJ2-3	-	TGCAGCGGCGAACAGGTCACCGGTACGCAGTATTTT	CSGEQVTGTQYF
TRBV11-2	-	TRBJ2-5	-	TGTGCCAGCAGCTCCCGGGAAGAGACCCAGTACTTC	CASSSREETQYF
TRBV25-1	TRBD1	TRBJ1-5	-	TGTGCCAGCAGAAGGACAGGGAGCAATCAGCCCCAGCATTTT	CASRRTGSNQPQHF
TRBV30	-	TRBJ1-1	few	TGTGCCTGGAGAAAGGGGAGGACGGCGTCCCCAGCTTTCTTT	CAWRKGRTASPAFF
TRBV28	-	TRBJ2-7	-	TGTGCCAGCAGCCTAAACCGTCCTGGGGGAGACTACGAGCAGTACTTC	CASSLNRPGGDYEQYF
TRBV5-5	TRBD2	TRBJ2-2	-	TGTGCCAGCAGCAAACTAGCGGACCACGCGAACACCGGGGAGCTGTTTTTT	CASSKLADHANTGELFF
TRBV12-5	-	TRBJ2-3	-	TGTGCTAGTGGTTTAGGGCAGTCCACAGATACGCAGTATTTT	CASGLGQSTDTQYF
TRBV7-3	-	TRBJ2-3	-	TGTGCCAGCAGCCCCTTTAGGGCGGACCCAGGCACAGATACGCAGTATTTT	CASSPFRADPGTDTQYF
TRBV6-1	-	TRBJ2-5	-	TGTGCCAGCAGCCCAGGACCCGGACGAGGGACCCAGTACTTC	CASSPGPGRGTQYF
TRBV9	TRBD2	TRBJ2-1	-	TGTGCCAGCAGCGGGCGACTAGCGGGAAACAATGAGCAGTTCTTC	CASSGRLAGNNEQFF
TRBV4-2	TRBD2	TRBJ2-1	-	TGTGCCAGCAGCCAAGGGCCCATGACTAGCGGGGGATACAATGAGCAGTTCTTC	CASSQGPMTSGGYNEQFF
TRBV2	-	TRBJ2-7	-	TGTGCCAGCATTGCAGGGGACTACGAGCAGTACTTC	CASIAGDYEQYF
TRBV7-2	-	TRBJ1-2	once	TGTGCCAGCAGCTTAGGGGTTGGGGGCTACACCTTC	CASSLGVGGYTF
TRBV9	-	TRBJ1-4	-	TGTGCCAGCAGCCTAGACCCTGCAACTAATGAAAAACTGTTTTTT	CASSLDPATNEKLFF
TRBV5-1	TRBD2	TRBJ2-1	-	TGCGCCAGCAGCATGACCGGGACTAGCGGCTACAATGAGCAGTTCTTC	CASSMTGTSGYNEQFF
TRBV10-3	-	TRBJ2-3	once	TGTGCCATCAGCGGGAGATCCGCAGATACGCAGTATTTT	CAISGRSADTQYF
TRBV27	TRBD2	TRBJ2-1	-	TGTGCCAGCAGGGCCGCAGGACTAGCGGGAGGTTATGAGCAGTTCTTC	CASRAAGLAGGYEQFF
TRBV30	TRBD2	TRBJ2-3	-	TGTGCCTGGAGTACAAAGGGACTAGCAGAGACAGATACGCAGTATTTT	CAWSTKGLAETDTQYF
TRBV19	TRBD1	TRBJ1-1	-	TGTGCCAGTAGTACAGGGGGCGCTGGCACTGAAGCTTTCTTT	CASSTGGAGTEAFF
TRBV7-3	TRBD1	TRBJ2-7	once	TGTGCCAGCAGCCTTCAACAGGGGGGTGAGCAGTACTTC	CASSLQQGGEQYF
TRBV10-3	-	TRBJ2-3	-	TGTGCCATCAGTGACCCAGATACGCAGTATTTT	CAISDPDTQYF
TRBV28	TRBD1	TRBJ1-5	-	TGTGCCAGCAGTCCTCCGGGACAGGGTACGGCTCAGCCCCAGCATTTT	CASSPPGQGTAQPQHF
TRBV4-2	-	TRBJ1-4	once	TGTGCCAGCAGCCGGGACCGATCTAATGAAAAACTGTTTTTT	CASSRDRSNEKLFF